These 18 T cell receptor beta chains were all obtained from the same sample, sequenced in a study of T cells in Graves' hyperthyroidism and ophthalmopathy. Amplification of TCR beta CDR3 regions was performed using RNA transcripts as template. With the HTBI primer set, the TCR CDR3 went through a first round of RT-PCR. TCRdb fed the multiplex PCR reads into MiXCR, producing one record per CDR3 protein. The sample includes around 620,000 distinct CDR3 sequences, approximately 14% seen only once; the top ten take 7.1%. What was sequenced was blood. These receptors all stem from a woman between 18 and 29 years old with Graves' ophthalmopathy.

This clonotype has at least ten counts. The rearrangement joins TRBV20-1 to TRBJ1-1, with 8 bases identical to TRBD1. Germline CDR1 DFQATT, CDR2 SNEGSKA (reference sequence). CDR3 size: 13 residues. The trim removed 0 bases at V and 6 bases at J, leaving 3 bases unmatched. The CDR3 spells CSAREDRVAEAFF. The CDR3 bases are TGCAGTGCTAGAGAGGACAGGGTGGCTGAAGCTTTCTTT.

The chain employs TRBV20-1 and TRBJ2-5; 9 bases agree with TRBD2. V was pared by 3 bases and J by 4 bases, with 6 bases of the junction left unmatched. Germline V gene data show CDR1 as DFQATT and CDR2 as SNEGSKA (reference sequence). The CDR3 spans 14 residues. As DNA, the CDR3 is TGCAGTGCTAGCGTGACTAGCGGTGCAGAGACCCAGTACTTC. It encodes CSASVTSGAETQYF.

The chain joins TRBV6-1 to TRBJ2-7; D uncertain. The V gene's germline CDR1 is MNHNS and CDR2 SASEGT. The CDR3 sequence is 12 residues long. V was cut by 7 bases and J by 1 base, with 8 bases left in between. The CDR3 is CASTLGSYEQYF. CDR3 DNA: TGTGCCAGCACCCTAGGATCCTACGAGCAGTACTTC.

This clonotype was observed at least ten times. This CDR3 is CASSVGPGQGSYEQYF. CDR3 sequence (DNA): TGTGCCAGCAGTGTGGGGCCGGGTCAGGGCTCCTACGAGCAGTACTTC. The chain couples TRBV2 to TRBJ2-7; D possibly corresponds to TRBD1 (5 bases). The V and J ends lost 4 bases and 0 bases respectively, with 16 bases between them. CDR3 length equals 16 residues. Germline lookup yields CDR1 SNHLY and CDR2 FYNNEI.

Concerning this clonotype: This may stem from a read error, because a much larger clone lies one nucleotide away. V is TRBV7-6 and J is TRBJ1-1; D is uncertain. Germline assignment: CDR1 SGHVS and CDR2 FNYEAQ. The length of the CDR3 is 14 residues. With 4 bases removed from V and 1 base from J, the gap between germline ends came to 10 bases. As DNA, the CDR3 is TGTGCCAGCAGCTCCCGGCCGGCGAACACTGAAGCTTTCTTT. This gives the protein CASSSRPANTEAFF.

This clonotype was found a few times. V usage is TRBV7-9 and J usage is TRBJ1-1, with 11 bases matching TRBD1. The CDR3 is 16 amino acids. Trimming took 3 bases from V and 4 from J; bases not matched to a gene: 7. Per germline, CDR1 SEHNR and CDR2 FQNEAQ (reference sequence). CDR3 residues: CASSLGRGTGGTEAFF. The CDR3 DNA reads as TGTGCCAGCAGCTTGGGACGCGGGACAGGGGGCACTGAAGCTTTCTTT.

This chain joins TRBV4-2 and TRBJ1-3; D uncertain. Germline V gene lookup returns CDR1 LGHNA and CDR2 YNFKEQ. The CDR3 length is 15 residues. V shed 0 bases and J shed 4 bases, with 10 bases lying between them. Here the CDR3 reads CASSQDKGSGNTIYF. In DNA, the CDR3 is TGTGCCAGCAGCCAAGATAAGGGAAGCGGAAACACCATATATTTT.

The chain joins TRBV19 to TRBJ2-6; D unresolved. CDR3 length: 15 residues. Germline V gene data show CDR1 as LNHDA and CDR2 as SQIVND (reference sequence). V lost 1 base, J lost 4 bases, and 8 bases lay in between. The CDR3 region has the DNA TGTGCCAGTAGTATAGGGGCGGAGGGGGCCAACGTCCTGACTTTC. This gives the protein CASSIGAEGANVLTF.

In this sample, this clonotype turned up many times. The chain is built from TRBV30 and TRBJ1-1; D is perhaps TRBD1 (6 bases). CDR3 length: 14 amino acids. The ends were cut back, 1 base at V and 1 base at J, with 10 bases in the middle. Germline CDR1 is GTSNPN and CDR2 is SVGIG (reference sequence). The CDR3 DNA reads TGTGCCTGGAGTGGGGGACAAAGGAACACTGAAGCTTTCTTT. It is translated as CAWSGGQRNTEAFF. The full variable domain, with the rest looked up from reference TRBV30 and TRBJ1-1, is SQTIHQWPATLVQPVGSPLSLECTVEGTSNPNLYWYRQAAGRGLQLLFYSVGIGQISSEVPQNLSASRPQDRQFILSSKKLLLSDSGFYLCAWSGGQRNTEAFFGQGTRLTVV.

The chain employs TRBV20-1 and TRBJ2-1, with 9 positions matching TRBD2. CDR1 and CDR2 from the germline V gene are DFQATT and SNEGSKA (reference sequence). V was pared by 6 bases and J by 4 bases, with 16 bases of the junction left unmatched. The CDR3 contains 17 residues. The CDR3, as DNA: TGCAGTGCCGGGTTAGCGGGAGTACGGTTAGAATACAATGAGCAGTTCTTC. Translation: CSAGLAGVRLEYNEQFF.

This clonotype was counted many times. The chain's CDR3 is CASAELGSTYEQYF. In nucleotides, the CDR3 is TGTGCTAGTGCCGAGTTGGGCAGTACCTACGAGCAGTACTTC. The chain joins TRBV12-5 to TRBJ2-7; D gene ambiguous. CDR3 size: 14 residues. V lost 7 bases and J 2 bases, leaving 15 bases between the germline ends. Germline CDR1 LGHNT, CDR2 FRNRAP.

This clonotype was observed at least ten times. The V gene is TRBV5-1, the J gene TRBJ1-5; the D gene is possibly TRBD1 (5 bases). Germline V CDR1 and CDR2: SGHRS, YFSETQ. The V gene lost 4 bases and the J gene lost 4 bases, with 12 bases spanning the gap. The CDR3 covers 14 residues. The DNA for the CDR3 is TGCGCCAGCAGCCCGAACCCAGGGAATCAGCCCCAGCATTTT. Its protein is CASSPNPGNQPQHF. Full variable domain (outside the CDR3, taken from reference TRBV5-1 and TRBJ1-5): KAGVTQTPRYLIKTRGQQVTLSCSPISGHRSVSWYQQTPGQGLQFLFEYFSETQRNKGNFPGRFSGRQFSNSRSEMNVSTLELGDSALYLCASSPNPGNQPQHFGDGTRLSIL.

This clonotype was found many times. The V and J genes are TRBV2 and TRBJ2-7; 12 bases line up with TRBD1. Germline CDR1 reads SNHLY; CDR2 reads FYNNEI. The CDR3 length is 14 residues. Losses at the gene ends were 6 bases for V and 7 bases for J; bases not matched to a gene: 7. In DNA form, the CDR3 reads TGTGCCAGCAGACTGGGACAGGGGGCCGGGGAGCAGTACTTC. Amino acids: CASRLGQGAGEQYF.

This clonotype was observed at least ten times. J is TRBJ1-4 and V is TRBV14; tentatively, D is TRBD1 (5 bases). Germline CDR1 and CDR2: SGHDN and FVKESK. CDR3 length equals 17 residues. V lost 0 bases and J 5 bases, leaving 16 bases between the germline ends. The CDR3 loop is CASSQDALWGGNEKLFF. As DNA, the CDR3 is TGTGCCAGCAGCCAAGATGCGCTTTGGGGGGGGAATGAAAAACTGTTTTTT.

CDR3 sequence (DNA): TGTGCCAGCAGGGCACAGGCCTACGGAGCAACTAATGAAAAACTGTTTTTT. This encodes CASRAQAYGATNEKLFF. The chain joins TRBV27 to TRBJ1-4, with D maybe TRBD1 (5 bases). CDR3 length equals 17 residues. Trimming stripped 6 bases from V and 0 bases from J, with 17 bases between. CDR1 and CDR2 from the germline V gene are MNHEY and SMNVEV (reference sequence).

The V and J genes are TRBV18 and TRBJ2-7, with D perhaps assigned TRBD1 or TRBD2 (5 bases each). Per the germline V gene, CDR1 is KGHSH and CDR2 is LQKENI. The CDR3 totals 13 residues. V lost 3 bases, J lost 6 bases, and 12 bases lay in between. CDR3 protein: CASSPLRDREQYF. In DNA form, the CDR3 reads TGTGCCAGCTCACCCCTCAGGGACCGCGAGCAGTACTTC.

The chain employs TRBV9 and TRBJ2-2; D possibly matches TRBD1 or TRBD2 (6 bases each). Germline V gives CDR1 SGDLS, CDR2 YYNGEE. This CDR3 is built from 15 residues. Trimming stripped 4 bases from V and 2 bases from J, with 12 bases between. For the CDR3, the DNA is TGTGCCAGCAGCCGCGGGGACACTAACACCGGGGAGCTGTTTTTT. This codes for CASSRGDTNTGELFF.

About this clonotype itself: This may be a read error, as it is one base from a much larger clone. V and J are TRBV10-3 and TRBJ2-1; D assignment may be TRBD1 or TRBD2 (5 bases each). The CDR3 runs 15 residues. V was shortened by 4 bases and J by 8 bases, with 18 bases between the two germline ends. Looked up from germline, CDR1 is ENHRY and CDR2 is SYGVKD. CDR3 coding DNA: TGTGCCATCAGTGTTCGTCTAGGAAGGGACGATGAGCAGTTCTTC. As protein: CAISVRLGRDDEQFF.